This T cell receptor beta chain was profiled in a study of control samples from healthy donors and cancer patients. The CDR3 consists of 15 residues. Per germline, CDR1 SGDLS and CDR2 YYNGEE. The ends were cut back, 4 bases at V and 1 base at J, with 14 bases in the middle. Only one count was recorded for this clone. Clones were sequenced by immunoSEQ multiplex PCR, and TCRdb holds only the in-frame ones, with some missing. The sample holds 150,000 to 160,000 clones, 93% seen once. The sequenced sample consisted of blood. The rearrangement uses TRBV9 and TRBJ2-5; D possibly matches TRBD1 or TRBD2 (5 bases each). The receptor was derived from a man aged 45 to 65 in good health. In DNA form, the CDR3 reads TGTGCCAGCAGCCCCTTGGGACGTCTCCAAGAGACCCAGTACTTC. It specifies CASSPLGRLQETQYF.